This T cell receptor beta chain was captured in a study of cytomegalovirus exposure and HLA in healthy donors. Study conclusions and caveats: Highly shared variants forming one cluster were likely a sequencing artifact. Researchers reported in a later analysis that common viral pathogens appeared linked to several top clusters. In a later analysis, 15,000 to 20,000 TCR beta sequences were associated with HLA alleles at 0.05 false discovery rate.

Use of 60 Vbeta and 13 Jbeta primers characterized the PCR. Measured with immunoSEQ multiplex PCR; TCRdb has only the in-frame clones, and not every one. Its listing shows 150,000 to 200,000 clones. Germline CDR1 and CDR2: MNHNY and SVGAGI (reference sequence). The CDR3 has 14 residues. V lost 5 bases and J lost 2; bases outside the gene matches: 6. As to this clone: As yet, its antigen is unknown.

The origin of this receptor is a man aged 25 to 45 in good health and CMV-seronegative. The sample was PBMCs. V is TRBV6-6 and J is TRBJ2-7; 7 bases match TRBD1. The CDR3 is CASSHGQVPYEQYF. CDR3 nucleotide sequence: TGTGCCAGCAGTCACGGACAGGTTCCCTACGAGCAGTACTTC.